This T cell receptor (beta chain) derives from a study of blood T cell repertoires in COVID-19. Across the study: The origin of the acute and convalescent COVID-19 samples was the United States, Italy and Spain. The cDNA or gDNA used as material had been derived from T cells, B-cell-depleted T cells, or PBMCs.

Using immunoSEQ multiplex PCR, the repertoire was profiled, and TCRdb retains in-frame clones only, with some absent. Of about 280,000 clones listed, roughly 90% are singletons. V was shortened by 7 bases and J by 7 bases, with 22 bases between the two germline ends. CDR3 length equals 15 residues. Germline values: CDR1 MNHNY, CDR2 SVGAGI (reference sequence). Participants' own reports of clinical history determined their cohort assignment. Recovered Cohort 3 donors showed two negative PCRs, clearance, or symptom resolution. Sequenced material: PBMCs or T cells enriched from blood (not recorded which). The origin of this receptor is a woman aged 60-75 years who had recovered from COVID-19. The gene calls are TRBV6-6 and TRBJ1-2, with D uncertain. The CDR3, as DNA: TGTGCCAGCAACCAGCGGAGTGCGTCGGAGACTGGCTACACCTTC. Encoded protein: CASNQRSASETGYTF.